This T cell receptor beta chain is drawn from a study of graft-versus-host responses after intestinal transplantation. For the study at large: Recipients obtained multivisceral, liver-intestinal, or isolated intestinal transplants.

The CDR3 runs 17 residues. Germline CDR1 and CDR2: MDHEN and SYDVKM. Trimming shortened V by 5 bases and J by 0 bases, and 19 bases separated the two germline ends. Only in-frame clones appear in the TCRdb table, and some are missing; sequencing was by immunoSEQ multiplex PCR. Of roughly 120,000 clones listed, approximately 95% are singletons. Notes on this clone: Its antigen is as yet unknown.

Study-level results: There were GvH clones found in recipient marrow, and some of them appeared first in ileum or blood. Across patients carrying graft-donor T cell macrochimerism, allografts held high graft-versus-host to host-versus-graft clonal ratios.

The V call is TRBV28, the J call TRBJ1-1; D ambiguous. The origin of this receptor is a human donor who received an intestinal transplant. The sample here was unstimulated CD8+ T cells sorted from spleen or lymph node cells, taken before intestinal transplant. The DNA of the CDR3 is TGTGCCAGCAGTCCAGTCCTACGGAGCGTTTTGAACACTGAAGCTTTCTTT. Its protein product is CASSPVLRSVLNTEAFF.